These 7 T cell receptor beta chains came from one sample sequenced in a study of blood T cell repertoires in COVID-19. Assay used: immunoSEQ multiplex PCR; TCRdb lists only in-frame clones, some missing. This sample carries around 200,000 clones, approximately 87% of them seen once, and the ten largest clones take 2% to 2.5%. Input material: peripheral blood. These receptors were obtained from a woman aged 45-65 years with acute or convalescent COVID-19.

The chain uses TRBV6-5 and TRBJ2-7; D possibly corresponds to TRBD1 (5 bases). The CDR3 runs 14 residues. V lost 0 bases to trimming and J lost 4 bases, with 10 bases between them. The germline V gene encodes CDR1 MNHEY and CDR2 SVGAGI. The CDR3 DNA follows: TGTGCCAGCAGTTACTCCGGACGGACATACGAGCAGTACTTC. Residues: CASSYSGRTYEQYF.

The J gene is TRBJ2-7, the V gene TRBV19; 11 positions agree with TRBD2. This CDR3 has 13 residues. J gave up 1 base and V 9 bases, and 2 bases lay outside the gene matches. Germline CDR1 and CDR2: LNHDA and SQIVND (reference sequence). CDR3 amino acids: CASRTSGSYEQYF. The CDR3 DNA is TGTGCCAGCCGGACTAGCGGGTCCTACGAGCAGTACTTC. The full variable domain, rest sourced from reference TRBV19 and TRBJ2-7, is DGGITQSPKYLFRKEGQNVTLSCEQNLNHDAMYWYRQDPGQGLRLIYYSQIVNDFQKGDIAEGYSVSREKKESFPLTVTSAQKNPTAFYLCASRTSGSYEQYFGPGTRLTVT.

The chain recombines TRBV6-5 with TRBJ2-1, with TRBD2 matching 14 bases. The CDR3 has 14 amino acids. Germline CDR1 MNHEY, CDR2 SVGAGI. Trimming at V came to 6 bases and at J to 6 bases, leaving 1 base not matched to a gene. In nucleotides, the CDR3 is TGTGCCAGCAGGGGGACTAGCGGGAGCAATGAGCAGTTCTTC. It is translated as CASRGTSGSNEQFF.

The V gene is TRBV5-6, the J gene TRBJ1-2, with unresolved D. The CDR3 sequence is 11 residues long. The V end lost 4 bases, the J end lost 5 bases, and 6 bases lay between the germline ends. CDR1 and CDR2 (germline): SGHDT, YYEEEE. In DNA form, the CDR3 reads TGTGCCAGCAGCCTATATTATGGCTACACCTTC. Its translation is CASSLYYGYTF.

The chain links TRBV4-1 to TRBJ2-7; TRBD2 matches 7 bases. The CDR3 length is 18 residues. Unmatched junction bases numbered 11, after V lost 0 bases and J lost 0 bases. Germline lookup yields CDR1 MGHRA and CDR2 YSYEKL. The CDR3 region is CASSQDLTGLTISYEQYF. The CDR3 nucleotides are TGCGCCAGCAGCCAAGATCTCACGGGACTAACCATCTCCTACGAGCAGTACTTC.

The genes are TRBV30 and TRBJ2-2; a weak D match, TRBD1 (5 bases). The germline V gene has CDR1 GTSNPN and CDR2 SVGIG (reference sequence). V gave up 4 bases and J gave up 0 bases, with 9 bases separating them. This CDR3 has 14 amino acids. CDR3 region: CAWTARANTGELFF. The CDR3 bases are TGTGCCTGGACCGCCAGGGCGAACACCGGGGAGCTGTTTTTT. The whole variable domain, filled in from reference TRBV30 and TRBJ2-2, reads SQTIHQWPATLVQPVGSPLSLECTVEGTSNPNLYWYRQAAGRGLQLLFYSVGIGQISSEVPQNLSASRPQDRQFILSSKKLLLSDSGFYLCAWTARANTGELFFGEGSRLTVL.

Points on this clone: The junction shows a germline mismatch at one end, possibly a read error. This chain links TRBV13 with TRBJ2-7; 7 bases match TRBD1. Germline lookup yields CDR1 PRHDT and CDR2 FYEKMQ (reference sequence). CDR3 length: 15 amino acids. In DNA form, the CDR3 reads TGTGCCAGCAGCCTAGGGACAGACAGCTCCTACGAGCAGTACTTC. This codes for CASSLGTDSSYEQYF.